This TCR beta chain came from a study of T cell changes during pregnancy in multiple sclerosis. Sequencing was performed with immunoSEQ multiplex PCR; in TCRdb, only in-frame clones are kept and a portion is missing. Of 70,000 to 80,000 clones listed, approximately 94% are singletons. V shed 5 bases, J shed 4 bases, and the junction held 7 bases outside the gene matches. There are 15 residues in the CDR3. Germline assignment: CDR1 LNHDA and CDR2 SQIVND (reference sequence). The sequencing used peripheral blood, collected in the third trimester of pregnancy. The chain uses TRBV19 and TRBJ2-7; 11 bases match TRBD1. The receptor comes from a female donor with multiple sclerosis, enrolled in a pregnancy study. For the CDR3, the DNA is TGTGCCAGTAGTTCCCCGGGACAGGGGGATTACGAGCAGTACTTC. Translating gives CASSSPGQGDYEQYF.